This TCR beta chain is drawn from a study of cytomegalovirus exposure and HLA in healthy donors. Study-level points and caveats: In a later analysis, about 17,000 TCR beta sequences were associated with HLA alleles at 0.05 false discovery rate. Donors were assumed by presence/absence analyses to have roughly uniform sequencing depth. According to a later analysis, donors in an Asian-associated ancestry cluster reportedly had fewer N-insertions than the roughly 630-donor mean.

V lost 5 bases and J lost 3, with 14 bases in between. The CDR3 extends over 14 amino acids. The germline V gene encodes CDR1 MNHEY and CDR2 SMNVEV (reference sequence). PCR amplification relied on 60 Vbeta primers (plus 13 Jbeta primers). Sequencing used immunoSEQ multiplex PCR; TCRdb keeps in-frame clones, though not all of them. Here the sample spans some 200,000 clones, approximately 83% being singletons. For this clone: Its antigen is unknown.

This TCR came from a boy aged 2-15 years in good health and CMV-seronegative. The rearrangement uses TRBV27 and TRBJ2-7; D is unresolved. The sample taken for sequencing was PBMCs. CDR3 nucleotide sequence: TGTGCCAGCAGTGTGTCGCGGTCCCGCTACGAGCAGTACTTC. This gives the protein CASSVSRSRYEQYF.